This T cell receptor (beta chain) was retrieved from a study of control samples from healthy donors and cancer patients. Libraries were prepared by immunoSEQ multiplex PCR; TCRdb keeps only in-frame clonotypes and omits some of them. The sample lists roughly 120,000 clones, about 95% seen once, with 3.6% in the top ten. V lost 4 bases and J 3 bases, leaving 7 bases between the germline ends. This CDR3 is built from 14 residues. The germline CDR1 and CDR2 sequences are LNHNV and YYDKDF (reference sequence). Input material: blood. The receptor was derived from a man aged 25-40 years in good health. V usage is TRBV15 and J usage is TRBJ1-6; D not resolved. CDR3 DNA: TGTGCCACCAGCAAGGCACTCTATAATTCACCCCTCCACTTT. This encodes CATSKALYNSPLHF.